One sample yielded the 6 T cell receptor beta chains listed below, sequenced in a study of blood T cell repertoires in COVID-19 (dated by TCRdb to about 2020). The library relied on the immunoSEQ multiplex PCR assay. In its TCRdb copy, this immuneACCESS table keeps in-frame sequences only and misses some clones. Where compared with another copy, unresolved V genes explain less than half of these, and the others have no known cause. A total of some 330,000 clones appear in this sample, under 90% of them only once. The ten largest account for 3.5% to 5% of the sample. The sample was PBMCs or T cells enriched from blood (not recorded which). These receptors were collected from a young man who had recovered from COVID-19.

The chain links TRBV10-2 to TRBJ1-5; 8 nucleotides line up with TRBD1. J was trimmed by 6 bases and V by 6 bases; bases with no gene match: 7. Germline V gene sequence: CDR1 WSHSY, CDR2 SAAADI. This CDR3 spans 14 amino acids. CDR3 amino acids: CASRPDRGRQPQHF. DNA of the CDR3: TGCGCCAGCAGGCCCGACAGGGGTCGTCAGCCCCAGCATTTT.

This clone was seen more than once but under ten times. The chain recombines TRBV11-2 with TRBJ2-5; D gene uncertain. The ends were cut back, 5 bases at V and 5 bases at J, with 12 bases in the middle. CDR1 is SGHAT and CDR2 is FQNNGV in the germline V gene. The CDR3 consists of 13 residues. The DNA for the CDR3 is TGTGCCAGCAGCGCTCTTCCCGGGGAGACCCAGTACTTC. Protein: CASSALPGETQYF.

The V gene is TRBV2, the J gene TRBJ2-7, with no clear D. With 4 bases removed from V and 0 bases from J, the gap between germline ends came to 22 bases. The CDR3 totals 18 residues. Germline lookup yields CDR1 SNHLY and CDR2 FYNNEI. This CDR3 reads CASSVRASASRSSYEQYF. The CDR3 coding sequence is TGTGCCAGCAGTGTCAGAGCGTCTGCTTCCCGGAGCTCCTACGAGCAGTACTTC.

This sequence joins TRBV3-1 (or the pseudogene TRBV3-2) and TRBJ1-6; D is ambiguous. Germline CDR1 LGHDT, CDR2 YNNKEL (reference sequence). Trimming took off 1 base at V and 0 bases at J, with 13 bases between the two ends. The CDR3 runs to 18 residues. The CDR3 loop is CASSQGHGLGSYNSPLHF. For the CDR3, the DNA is TGTGCCAGCAGCCAAGGACATGGACTTGGCTCCTATAATTCACCCCTCCACTTT.

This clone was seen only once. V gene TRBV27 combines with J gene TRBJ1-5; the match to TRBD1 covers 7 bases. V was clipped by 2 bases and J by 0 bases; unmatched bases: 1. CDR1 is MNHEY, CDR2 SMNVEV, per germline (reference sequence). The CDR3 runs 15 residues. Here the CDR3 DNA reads TGTGCCAGCAGTTTAACAGGGGTTAGCAATCAGCCCCAGCATTTT. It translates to CASSLTGVSNQPQHF.

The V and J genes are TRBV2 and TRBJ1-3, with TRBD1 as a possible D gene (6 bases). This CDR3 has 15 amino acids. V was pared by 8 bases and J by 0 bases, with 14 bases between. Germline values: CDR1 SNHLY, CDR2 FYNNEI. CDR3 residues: CASGLSRGSGNTIYF. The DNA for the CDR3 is TGTGCCAGCGGGCTTAGCAGGGGCTCTGGAAACACCATATATTTT.